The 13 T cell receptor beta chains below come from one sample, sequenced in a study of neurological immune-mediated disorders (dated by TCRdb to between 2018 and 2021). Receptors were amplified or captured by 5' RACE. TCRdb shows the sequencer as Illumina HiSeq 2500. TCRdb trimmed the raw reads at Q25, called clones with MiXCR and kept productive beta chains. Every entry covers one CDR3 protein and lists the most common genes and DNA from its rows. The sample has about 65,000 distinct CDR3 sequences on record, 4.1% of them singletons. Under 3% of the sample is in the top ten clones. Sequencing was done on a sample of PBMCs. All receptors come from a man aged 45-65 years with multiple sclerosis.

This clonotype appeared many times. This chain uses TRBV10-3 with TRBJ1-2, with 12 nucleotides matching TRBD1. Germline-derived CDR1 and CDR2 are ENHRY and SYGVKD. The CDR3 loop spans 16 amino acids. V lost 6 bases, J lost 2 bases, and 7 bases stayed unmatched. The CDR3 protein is CAISPGTGGGNYGYTF. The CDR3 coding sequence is TGTGCCATCAGCCCCGGGACAGGGGGCGGAAACTATGGCTACACCTTC.

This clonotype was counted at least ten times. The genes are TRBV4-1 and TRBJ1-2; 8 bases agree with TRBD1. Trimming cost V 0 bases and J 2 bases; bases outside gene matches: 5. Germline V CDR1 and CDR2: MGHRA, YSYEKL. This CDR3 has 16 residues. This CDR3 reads CASSQERTGRNYGYTF. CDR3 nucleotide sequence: TGCGCCAGCAGCCAAGAGCGGACAGGGAGGAACTATGGCTACACCTTC.

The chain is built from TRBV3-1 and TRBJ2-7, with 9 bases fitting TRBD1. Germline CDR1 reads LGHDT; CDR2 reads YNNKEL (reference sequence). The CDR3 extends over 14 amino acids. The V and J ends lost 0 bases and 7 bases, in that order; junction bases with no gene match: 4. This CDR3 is CASSQEGQGQEQYV. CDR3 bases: TGTGCCAGCAGCCAAGAAGGACAGGGGCAAGAGCAGTACGTC.

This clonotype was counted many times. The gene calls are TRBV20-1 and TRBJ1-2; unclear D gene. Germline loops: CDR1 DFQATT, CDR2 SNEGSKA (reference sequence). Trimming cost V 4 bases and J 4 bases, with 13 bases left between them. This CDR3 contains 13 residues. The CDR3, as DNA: TGCAGTGCTACGCCGACCGCCGGCTATGGCTACACCTTC. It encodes CSATPTAGYGYTF.

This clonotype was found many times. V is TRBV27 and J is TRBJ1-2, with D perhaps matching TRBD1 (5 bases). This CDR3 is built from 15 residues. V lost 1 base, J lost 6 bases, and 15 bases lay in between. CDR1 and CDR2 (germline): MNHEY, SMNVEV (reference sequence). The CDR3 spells CASSLLSRELHGYTF. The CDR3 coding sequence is TGTGCCAGCAGTTTATTGTCCAGGGAACTTCATGGCTACACCTTC.

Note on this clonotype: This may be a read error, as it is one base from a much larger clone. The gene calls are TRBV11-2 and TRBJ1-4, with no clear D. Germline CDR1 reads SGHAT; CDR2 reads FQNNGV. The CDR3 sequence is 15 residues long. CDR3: CASSLAPATNDKLFF. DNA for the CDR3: TGTGCCAGCAGCTTAGCGCCGGCAACTAATGACAAACTGTTTTTT.

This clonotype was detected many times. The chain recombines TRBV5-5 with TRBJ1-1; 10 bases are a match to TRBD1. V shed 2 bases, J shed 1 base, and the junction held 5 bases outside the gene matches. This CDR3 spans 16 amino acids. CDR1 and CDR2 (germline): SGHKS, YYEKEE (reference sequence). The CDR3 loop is CASSLDGQGGNTEAFF. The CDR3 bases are TGTGCCAGCAGCTTAGACGGACAGGGGGGGAACACTGAAGCTTTCTTT.

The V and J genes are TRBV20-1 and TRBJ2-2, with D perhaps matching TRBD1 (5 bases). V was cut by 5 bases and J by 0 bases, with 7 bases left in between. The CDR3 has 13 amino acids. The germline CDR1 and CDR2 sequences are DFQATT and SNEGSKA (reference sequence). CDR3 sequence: CSALTANTGELFF. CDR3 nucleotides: TGCAGTGCTTTGACAGCGAACACCGGGGAGCTGTTTTTT.

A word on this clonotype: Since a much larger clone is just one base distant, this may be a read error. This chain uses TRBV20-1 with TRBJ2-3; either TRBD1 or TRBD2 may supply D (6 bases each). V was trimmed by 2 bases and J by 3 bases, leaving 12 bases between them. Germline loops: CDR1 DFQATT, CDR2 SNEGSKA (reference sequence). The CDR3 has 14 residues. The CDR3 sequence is CSARNRGTTDTQYF. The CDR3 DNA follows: TGCAGTGCTAGAAATAGGGGGACTACAGATACGCAGTATTTT.

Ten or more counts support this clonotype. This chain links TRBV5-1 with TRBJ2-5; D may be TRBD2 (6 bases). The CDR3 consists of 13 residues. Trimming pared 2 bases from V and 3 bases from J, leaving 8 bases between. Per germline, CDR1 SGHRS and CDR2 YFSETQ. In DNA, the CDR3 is TGCGCCAGCAGCTTTTCGGGGGAAGAGACCCAGTACTTC. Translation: CASSFSGEETQYF.

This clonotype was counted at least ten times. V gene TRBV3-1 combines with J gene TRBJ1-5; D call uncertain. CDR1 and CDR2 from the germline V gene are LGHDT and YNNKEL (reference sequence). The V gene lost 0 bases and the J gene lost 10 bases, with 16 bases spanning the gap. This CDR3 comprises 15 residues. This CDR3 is CASSQDLYPTAPQHF. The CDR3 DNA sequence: TGTGCCAGCAGCCAAGATTTATACCCTACGGCTCCCCAGCATTTT.

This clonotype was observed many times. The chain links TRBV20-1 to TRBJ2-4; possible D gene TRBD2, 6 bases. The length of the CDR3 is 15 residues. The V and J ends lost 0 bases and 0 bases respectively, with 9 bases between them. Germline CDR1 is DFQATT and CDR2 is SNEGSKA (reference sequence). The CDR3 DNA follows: TGCAGTGCTAGAGAGCGGGGTTCAGCCAAAAACATTCAGTACTTC. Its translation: CSARERGSAKNIQYF.

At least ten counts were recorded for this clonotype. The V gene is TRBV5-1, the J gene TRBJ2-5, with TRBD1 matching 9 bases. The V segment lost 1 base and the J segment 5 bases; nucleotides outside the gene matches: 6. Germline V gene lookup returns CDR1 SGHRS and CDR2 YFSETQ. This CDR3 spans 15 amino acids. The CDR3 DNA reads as TGCGCCAGCAGCTTGATGGGACAGGGAGCTGAGACCCAGTACTTC. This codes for CASSLMGQGAETQYF.